These 6 T cell receptor beta chains share one sample of origin, sequenced in a study of neurological immune-mediated disorders. A single record per CDR3 protein comes from TCRdb applying MiXCR to the 5' RACE reads. The sample shows 50,000 or so distinct CDR3 sequences, about a tenth of them seen only once. The sample comprised PBMCs. Source of these receptors: a woman aged 40 to 50 with HTLV-1-associated myelopathy (HAM/TSP).

This clonotype was seen at least ten times. The chain couples TRBV9 to TRBJ1-6; TRBD1 aligns across 8 bases. The CDR3 sequence is 14 residues long. The J segment lost 8 bases and the V segment lost 3 bases, leaving 4 bases of the junction unmatched. The germline CDR1 and CDR2 sequences are SGDLS and YYNGEE. Here the CDR3 DNA reads TGTGCCAGCAGCGGGGGACAGGAGTATTCACCCCTCCACTTT. Translated, it gives CASSGGQEYSPLHF. Drawing the rest from reference TRBV9 and TRBJ1-6, the complete variable domain is DSGVTQTPKHLITATGQRVTLRCSPRSGDLSVYWYQQSLDQGLQFLIQYYNGEERAKGNILERFSAQQFPDLHSELNLSSLELGDSALYFCASSGGQEYSPLHFGNGTRLTVT.

About this clonotype: A much bigger clone sits one base away, suggesting this may be a read error. The chain combines TRBV7-9 with TRBJ1-2; TRBD1 aligns across 11 bases. Germline CDR1 SEHNR, CDR2 FQNEAQ (reference sequence). This CDR3 contains 16 residues. The J segment lost 5 bases and the V segment lost 5 bases, leaving 10 bases of the junction unmatched. This CDR3 reads CASSPRTGGIGYGYTF. In DNA, the CDR3 is TGTGCCAGCAGCCCCAGGACAGGGGGCATTGGGTATGGCTACACCTTC.

This clonotype has ten or more counts. This chain uses TRBV2 with TRBJ2-2, with a tentative D call TRBD1 (5 bases). The CDR3 has 13 amino acids. Germline CDR1 SNHLY, CDR2 FYNNEI. V was cut by 3 bases and J by 7 bases, with 9 bases left in between. CDR3 residues: CASSEQGHGELFF. Written as DNA, the CDR3 is TGTGCCAGCAGTGAGCAGGGTCACGGGGAGCTGTTTTTT.

This clonotype came up many times. The V and J genes are TRBV5-1 and TRBJ2-3; 11 bases line up with TRBD2. The trim removed 4 bases at V and 5 bases at J, leaving 6 bases unmatched. Germline CDR1 SGHRS, CDR2 YFSETQ. This CDR3 contains 15 residues. CDR3 amino acids: CASSTSGGGGDTQYF. The CDR3 DNA is TGCGCCAGCAGCACTAGCGGGGGAGGTGGAGATACGCAGTATTTT.

This clonotype was found many times. The rearrangement links TRBV10-3 to TRBJ1-1; D is possibly TRBD1 (6 bases). Looked up from germline, CDR1 is ENHRY and CDR2 is SYGVKD. V lost 0 bases and J 1 base, leaving 9 bases between the germline ends. The CDR3 is made up of 15 amino acids. DNA of the CDR3: TGTGCCATCAGTGAGTCGAACAGGGAGAACACTGAAGCTTTCTTT. This codes for CAISESNRENTEAFF.

In its sample, this clonotype was seen many times. The rearrangement joins TRBV6-6 to TRBJ1-2; 9 bases agree with TRBD1. This CDR3 comprises 20 residues. After removal of 0 bases from V and 1 base from J, the junction contained 15 bases not matched to a gene. The germline CDR1 and CDR2 sequences are MNHNY and SVGAGI (reference sequence). CDR3 region: CASSYSIYPGTGPINYGYTF. For the CDR3, the DNA is TGTGCCAGCAGTTACTCGATTTACCCCGGGACAGGGCCTATTAACTATGGCTACACCTTC.